A selection of T cell receptor beta chains follows, all from one sample in a study of T cell changes during pregnancy in multiple sclerosis. Only in-frame clones appear in the TCRdb table, and some are missing; sequencing was by immunoSEQ multiplex PCR. The repertoire has about 130,000 clones, about 96% of them found once; the top ten carry about 0.42%. The material sequenced was peripheral blood, taken after pregnancy. All receptors come from a female donor with multiple sclerosis, enrolled in a pregnancy study. Both conserved end residues are part of each CDR3. D genes are given only for firm matches. Clone size is not always given. Where it is, it says once, few, many or a class for expanded clones.

V: TRBV2; D: TRBD2; J: TRBJ2-1; size: NA; CDR3: CASAGLAGEFAEQFF; DNA: TGTGCCAGCGCTGGACTAGCGGGAGAATTTGCTGAGCAGTTCTTC
V: TRBV28; D: TRBD1; J: TRBJ1-5; size: NA; CDR3: CASSFVGTGGKNQPQHF; DNA: TGTGCCAGCAGTTTTGTCGGGACAGGGGGGAAGAATCAGCCCCAGCATTTT
V: TRBV7-9; D: NA; J: TRBJ2-1; size: NA; CDR3: CASSWVLEGPRREQFF; DNA: TGTGCCAGCAGCTGGGTCCTTGAGGGTCCCAGAAGGGAGCAGTTCTTC
V: TRBV30; D: TRBD1; J: TRBJ1-1; size: few; CDR3: CAWSTGANTEAFF; DNA: TGTGCCTGGAGTACAGGGGCGAACACTGAAGCTTTCTTT
V: TRBV27; D: NA; J: TRBJ2-7; size: NA; CDR3: CASSLSRGRDEQYF; DNA: TGTGCCAGCAGTTTATCAAGGGGCCGTGACGAGCAGTACTTC
V: TRBV19; D: TRBD1; J: TRBJ1-5; size: NA; CDR3: CASKESTGNQPQHF; DNA: TGTGCCAGTAAAGAGTCGACAGGGAATCAGCCCCAGCATTTT
V: TRBV28; D: NA; J: TRBJ2-7; size: NA; CDR3: CASFPTSAGESEQYF; DNA: TGTGCCAGCTTTCCGACGTCGGCAGGGGAAAGCGAGCAGTACTTC
V: TRBV6-5; D: NA; J: TRBJ1-3; size: NA; CDR3: CASSYRAEGNTIYF; DNA: TGTGCCAGCTCGTACAGGGCCGAGGGAAACACCATATATTTT
V: TRBV28; D: NA; J: TRBJ2-3; size: NA; CDR3: CASSRDRRSTDTQYF; DNA: TGTGCCAGCAGTCGTGACAGGCGAAGCACAGATACGCAGTATTTT
V: TRBV28; D: TRBD1; J: TRBJ2-7; size: NA; CDR3: CASEGQGSSYEQYF; DNA: TGTGCCAGCGAGGGACAGGGGTCTTCCTACGAGCAGTACTTC
V: TRBV28; D: NA; J: TRBJ1-2; size: NA; CDR3: CASSLAVPPWGYTF; DNA: TGTGCCAGCAGTTTAGCGGTGCCCCCCTGGGGCTACACCTTC
V: TRBV10-3; D: TRBD1; J: TRBJ1-2; size: NA; CDR3: CAINNTPGQSYGYTF; DNA: TGTGCCATCAATAATACCCCGGGACAGTCCTATGGCTACACCTTC
V: TRBV5-4; D: NA; J: TRBJ1-5; size: NA; CDR3: CASSLGPPGASNQPQHF; DNA: TGTGCCAGCAGCTTGGGGCCCCCAGGGGCTAGCAATCAGCCCCAGCATTTT
V: TRBV10-3; D: TRBD1; J: TRBJ2-3; size: NA; CDR3: CAISARDRGPDTQYF; DNA: TGTGCCATCAGTGCCCGGGACAGGGGACCAGATACGCAGTATTTT
V: TRBV9; D: NA; J: TRBJ2-3; size: NA; CDR3: CASSVGGRVTDTQYF; DNA: TGTGCCAGCAGCGTAGGAGGGAGAGTCACAGATACGCAGTATTTT
V: TRBV29-1; D: NA; J: TRBJ2-5; size: NA; CDR3: CSGGGRGYQETRYF; DNA: TGCAGCGGGGGGGGAAGGGGGTACCAAGAGACCCGGTACTTC
V: TRBV19; D: NA; J: TRBJ2-7; size: NA; CDR3: CASSLGSLTIYEQYF; DNA: TGTGCCAGTAGTTTGGGGAGCCTTACAATCTACGAGCAGTACTTC
V: TRBV13; D: TRBD2; J: TRBJ2-2; size: NA; CDR3: CASSRTSGRAGTGELFF; DNA: TGTGCCAGCAGCAGGACTAGCGGGAGGGCGGGAACCGGGGAGCTGTTTTTT
V: TRBV6-5; D: TRBD1; J: TRBJ1-1; size: NA; CDR3: CASSGTGGWYTEAFF; DNA: TGTGCCAGCAGCGGCACAGGGGGCTGGTACACTGAAGCTTTCTTT
V: TRBV7-9; D: TRBD1; J: TRBJ2-4; size: NA; CDR3: CASSLWAGQGKNIQYF; DNA: TGTGCCAGCAGCTTATGGGCGGGACAGGGAAAAAACATTCAGTACTTC
V: TRBV5-1; D: NA; J: TRBJ2-2; size: NA; CDR3: CASSLVASRELFF; DNA: TGCGCCAGCAGCTTGGTAGCAAGCCGGGAGCTGTTTTTT
V: TRBV7-8; D: TRBD1; J: TRBJ1-2; size: NA; CDR3: CASSHRDRSGYTF; DNA: TGTGCCAGCAGCCACCGGGACAGAAGTGGCTACACCTTC
V: TRBV20-1; D: NA; J: TRBJ1-1; size: NA; CDR3: CSAPTDTEAFF; DNA: TGCAGTGCCCCTACGGACACTGAAGCTTTCTTT
V: TRBV4-2; D: NA; J: TRBJ2-7; size: NA; CDR3: CASSQGSTGSYEQYF; DNA: TGTGCCAGCAGCCAAGGGTCCACAGGGAGCTACGAGCAGTACTTC
V: TRBV4-3; D: TRBD2; J: TRBJ2-1; size: NA; CDR3: CASSQDHGGRTNEQFF; DNA: TGCGCCAGCAGCCAAGATCACGGCGGGAGGACCAATGAGCAGTTCTTC
V: TRBV6-1; D: NA; J: TRBJ1-5; size: NA; CDR3: CASSAGGNQPQHF; DNA: TGTGCCAGCAGCGCAGGGGGCAATCAGCCCCAGCATTTT
V: TRBV9; D: TRBD2; J: TRBJ2-1; size: NA; CDR3: CASSIAGVLPYNEQFF; DNA: TGTGCCAGCAGCATAGCGGGAGTACTTCCCTACAATGAGCAGTTCTTC
V: TRBV27; D: NA; J: TRBJ1-2; size: NA; CDR3: CASRDTPNYGYTF; DNA: TGTGCCAGCAGAGACACACCTAACTATGGCTACACCTTC
V: TRBV6-6; D: NA; J: TRBJ2-5; size: NA; CDR3: CASERLGGALQETQYF; DNA: TGTGCCAGTGAAAGGTTAGGCGGGGCCCTCCAAGAGACCCAGTACTTC
V: TRBV6-5; D: NA; J: TRBJ2-1; size: NA; CDR3: CASSPSRYNEQFF; DNA: TGTGCCAGCAGCCCTTCGCGGTACAATGAGCAGTTCTTC
V: TRBV4-2; D: TRBD2; J: TRBJ2-1; size: NA; CDR3: CASTDPTSGRFGEQFF; DNA: TGTGCCAGCACTGACCCGACTAGCGGGAGGTTCGGTGAGCAGTTCTTC
V: TRBV5-4; D: NA; J: TRBJ2-7; size: NA; CDR3: CASSEGDEQYF; DNA: TGTGCCAGCAGCGAGGGCGACGAGCAGTACTTC
V: TRBV27; D: NA; J: TRBJ2-7; size: once; CDR3: CASSSQGFEQYF; DNA: TGTGCCAGCAGTTCCCAGGGTTTCGAGCAGTACTTC
V: TRBV20-1; D: NA; J: TRBJ2-7; size: NA; CDR3: CSALQVSEQYF; DNA: TGCAGTGCTCTACAGGTTTCCGAGCAGTACTTC
V: TRBV28; D: NA; J: TRBJ1-4; size: NA; CDR3: CASSLMRGMRDEKLFF; DNA: TGTGCCAGCAGTTTAATGCGGGGGATGAGGGATGAAAAACTGTTTTTT
V: TRBV28; D: TRBD1; J: TRBJ2-7; size: few; CDR3: CASSIGQGFEQYF; DNA: TGTGCCAGCAGTATCGGACAGGGCTTCGAGCAGTACTTC
V: TRBV23-1; D: NA; J: TRBJ2-2; size: NA; CDR3: CASSQSKRLRLNTGELFF; DNA: TGCGCCAGCAGTCAATCGAAGAGACTGAGGTTAAACACCGGGGAGCTGTTTTTT
V: TRBV15; D: NA; J: TRBJ1-1; size: NA; CDR3: CATSTAGVNTEAFF; DNA: TGTGCCACCAGCACGGCAGGGGTGAACACTGAAGCTTTCTTT
V: TRBV6-6; D: NA; J: TRBJ2-5; size: NA; CDR3: CASSYSRETQYF; DNA: TGTGCCAGCAGTTACAGTCGGGAGACCCAGTACTTC
V: TRBV7-2; D: TRBD1; J: TRBJ2-7; size: NA; CDR3: CASRRGQGYEQYF; DNA: TGTGCCAGCAGACGTGGACAGGGCTACGAGCAGTACTTC
V: TRBV11-2; D: NA; J: TRBJ2-7; size: once; CDR3: CASSLSGTLSYEQYF; DNA: TGTGCCAGCAGCTTATCGGGGACACTCTCCTACGAGCAGTACTTC
V: TRBV10-3; D: TRBD1; J: TRBJ1-2; size: NA; CDR3: CAISDRDRVSYGYTF; DNA: TGTGCCATCAGTGATCGGGACAGGGTGAGCTATGGCTACACCTTC
V: TRBV4-2; D: NA; J: TRBJ2-3; size: NA; CDR3: CASSQVSGGTDTQYF; DNA: TGTGCCAGCAGCCAAGTCAGCGGCGGCACAGATACGCAGTATTTT
V: TRBV2; D: TRBD1; J: TRBJ1-2; size: NA; CDR3: CASSGTGGGDGGYTF; DNA: TGTGCCAGCAGTGGGACAGGGGGCGGTGACGGTGGCTACACCTTC
V: TRBV10-3; D: NA; J: TRBJ2-1; size: NA; CDR3: CAISVAEADSGNEQFF; DNA: TGTGCCATCAGTGTGGCGGAAGCCGACAGTGGGAATGAGCAGTTCTTC
V: TRBV7-9; D: NA; J: TRBJ2-7; size: NA; CDR3: CASSLDLYEQYF; DNA: TGTGCCAGCAGCTTAGATCTCTACGAGCAGTACTTC